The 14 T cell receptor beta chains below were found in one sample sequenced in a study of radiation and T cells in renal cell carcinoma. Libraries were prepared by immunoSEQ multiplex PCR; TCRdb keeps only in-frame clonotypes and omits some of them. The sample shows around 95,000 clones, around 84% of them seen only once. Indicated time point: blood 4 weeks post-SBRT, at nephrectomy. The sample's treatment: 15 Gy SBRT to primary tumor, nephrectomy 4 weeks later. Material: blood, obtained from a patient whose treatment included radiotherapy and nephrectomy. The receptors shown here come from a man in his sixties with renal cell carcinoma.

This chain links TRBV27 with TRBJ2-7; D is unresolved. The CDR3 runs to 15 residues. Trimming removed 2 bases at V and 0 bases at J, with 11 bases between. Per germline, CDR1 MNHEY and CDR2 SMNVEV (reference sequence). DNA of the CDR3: TGTGCCAGCAGTTTAATGGGCAAGAGCTCCTACGAGCAGTACTTC. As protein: CASSLMGKSSYEQYF.

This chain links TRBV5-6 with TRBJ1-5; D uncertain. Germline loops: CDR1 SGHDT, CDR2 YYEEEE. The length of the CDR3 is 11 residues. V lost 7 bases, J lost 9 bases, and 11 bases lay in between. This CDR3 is CASALDRPQHF. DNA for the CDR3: TGTGCCAGCGCCCTAGACCGGCCCCAGCATTTT.

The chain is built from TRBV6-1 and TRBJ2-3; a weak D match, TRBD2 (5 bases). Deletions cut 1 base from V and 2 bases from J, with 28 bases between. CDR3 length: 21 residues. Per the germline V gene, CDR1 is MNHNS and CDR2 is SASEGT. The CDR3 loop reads CASSEGTPDQRRLRATDTQYF. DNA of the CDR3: TGTGCCAGCAGTGAAGGAACCCCGGACCAACGCAGATTGAGGGCCACAGATACGCAGTATTTT.

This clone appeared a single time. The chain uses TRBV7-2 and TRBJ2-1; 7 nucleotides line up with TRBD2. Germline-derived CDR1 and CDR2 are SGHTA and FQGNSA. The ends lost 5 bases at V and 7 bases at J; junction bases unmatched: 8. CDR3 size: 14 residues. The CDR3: CASSPRLATNEQFF. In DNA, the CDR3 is TGTGCCAGCAGCCCCCGACTAGCTACTAATGAGCAGTTCTTC.

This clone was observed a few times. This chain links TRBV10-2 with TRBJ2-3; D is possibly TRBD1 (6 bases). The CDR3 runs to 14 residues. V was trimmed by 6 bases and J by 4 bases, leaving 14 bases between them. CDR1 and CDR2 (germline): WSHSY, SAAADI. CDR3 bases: TGCGCCAGCAGGCAGGGGCCACAGGCAGATACGCAGTATTTT. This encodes CASRQGPQADTQYF.

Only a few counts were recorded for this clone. CDR3 in amino acids: CARSLGGTGATNEKLFF. The CDR3 DNA reads TGTGCCAGAAGCTTGGGAGGGACAGGAGCAACTAATGAAAAACTGTTTTTT. J is TRBJ1-4 and V is TRBV5-3, with 8 bases aligning to TRBD1. TRBV5-3 is noted as an ORF with a role that remains uncertain. The V and J ends lost 0 bases and 0 bases, in that order; junction bases with no gene match: 4. This CDR3 comprises 17 residues.

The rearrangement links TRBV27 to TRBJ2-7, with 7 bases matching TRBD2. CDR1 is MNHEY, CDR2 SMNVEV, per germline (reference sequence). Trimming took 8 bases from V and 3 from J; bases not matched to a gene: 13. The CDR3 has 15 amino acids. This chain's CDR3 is CASGFEGLPNYEQYF. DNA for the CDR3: TGTGCCAGCGGATTTGAGGGACTACCAAACTACGAGCAGTACTTC.

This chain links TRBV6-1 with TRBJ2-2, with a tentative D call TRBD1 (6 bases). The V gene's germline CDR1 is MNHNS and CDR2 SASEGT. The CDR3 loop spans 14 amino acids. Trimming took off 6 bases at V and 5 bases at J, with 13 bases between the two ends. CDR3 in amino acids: CASSADRTTGELFF. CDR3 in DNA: TGTGCCAGCAGCGCCGACAGGACTACCGGGGAGCTGTTTTTT.

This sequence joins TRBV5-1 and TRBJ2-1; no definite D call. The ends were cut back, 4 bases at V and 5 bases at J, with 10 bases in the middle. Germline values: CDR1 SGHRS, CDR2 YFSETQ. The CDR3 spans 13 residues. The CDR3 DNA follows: TGCGCCAGCAGCCAACAGAGCGACAATGAGCAGTTCTTC. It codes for CASSQQSDNEQFF.

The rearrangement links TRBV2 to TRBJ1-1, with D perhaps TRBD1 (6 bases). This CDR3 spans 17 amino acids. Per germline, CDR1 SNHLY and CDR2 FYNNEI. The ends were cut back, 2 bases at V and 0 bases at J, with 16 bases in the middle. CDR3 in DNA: TGTGCCAGCAGTGAATGGGGGCAGGGATTCATGAACACTGAAGCTTTCTTT. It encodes CASSEWGQGFMNTEAFF.

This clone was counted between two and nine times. CDR3 sequence reads: CASSGPGQGYQPQHF. In DNA, the CDR3 is TGTGCCAGCAGTGGTCCGGGACAGGGCTATCAGCCCCAGCATTTT. This chain uses TRBV2 with TRBJ1-5, with 9 bases lining up with TRBD1. V gave up 4 bases and J gave up 5 bases; unmatched junction bases: 6. The germline CDR1 and CDR2 sequences are SNHLY and FYNNEI. The CDR3 has 15 amino acids.

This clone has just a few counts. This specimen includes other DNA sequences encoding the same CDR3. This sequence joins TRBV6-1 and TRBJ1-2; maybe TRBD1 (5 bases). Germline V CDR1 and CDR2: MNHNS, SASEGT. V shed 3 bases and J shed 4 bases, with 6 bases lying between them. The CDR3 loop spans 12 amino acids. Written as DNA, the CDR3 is TGTGCCAGCAGTGATCAGGGCTATGGCTACACCTTC. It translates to CASSDQGYGYTF.

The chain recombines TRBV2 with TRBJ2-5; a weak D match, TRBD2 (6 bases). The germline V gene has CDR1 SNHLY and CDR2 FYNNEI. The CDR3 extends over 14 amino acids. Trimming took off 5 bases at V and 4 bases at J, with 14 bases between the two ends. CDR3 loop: CASSSRVGGETQYF. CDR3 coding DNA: TGTGCCAGCAGTAGCAGGGTGGGGGGAGAGACCCAGTACTTC.

The CDR3 is CASSVIAGLSYNEQFF. The CDR3 DNA follows: TGTGCCAGCAGTGTGATAGCGGGTCTCTCCTACAATGAGCAGTTCTTC. The chain has TRBV27 and TRBJ2-1, with 7 bases aligning to TRBD2. The CDR3 contains 16 residues. Trimming took 5 bases from V and 0 from J; bases not matched to a gene: 7. Germline loops: CDR1 MNHEY, CDR2 SMNVEV (reference sequence).